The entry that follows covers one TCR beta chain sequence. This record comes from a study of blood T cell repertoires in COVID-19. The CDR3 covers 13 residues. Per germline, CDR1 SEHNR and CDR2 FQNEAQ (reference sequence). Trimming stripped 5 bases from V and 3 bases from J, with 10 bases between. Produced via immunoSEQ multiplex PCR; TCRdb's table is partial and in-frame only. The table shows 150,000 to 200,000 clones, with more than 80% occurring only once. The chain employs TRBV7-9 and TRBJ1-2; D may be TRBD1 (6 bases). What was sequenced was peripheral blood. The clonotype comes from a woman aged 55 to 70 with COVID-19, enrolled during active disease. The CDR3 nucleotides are TGTGCCAGCAGCCCGGACAGCCACTATGGCTACACCTTC. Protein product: CASSPDSHYGYTF.